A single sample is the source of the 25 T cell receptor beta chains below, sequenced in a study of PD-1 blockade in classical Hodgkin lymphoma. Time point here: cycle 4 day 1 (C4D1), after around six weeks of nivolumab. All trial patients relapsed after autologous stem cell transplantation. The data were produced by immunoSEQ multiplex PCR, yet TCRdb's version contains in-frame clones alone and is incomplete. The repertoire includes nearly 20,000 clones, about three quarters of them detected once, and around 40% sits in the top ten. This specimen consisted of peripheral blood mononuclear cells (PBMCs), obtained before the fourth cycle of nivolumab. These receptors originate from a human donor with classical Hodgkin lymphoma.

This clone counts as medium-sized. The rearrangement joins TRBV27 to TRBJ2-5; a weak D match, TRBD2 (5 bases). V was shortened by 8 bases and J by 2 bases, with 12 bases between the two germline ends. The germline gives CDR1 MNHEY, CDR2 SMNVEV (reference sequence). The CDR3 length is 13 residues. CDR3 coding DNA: TGTGCCAGCTCGAGGGTAGTACAAGAGACCCAGTACTTC. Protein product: CASSRVVQETQYF.

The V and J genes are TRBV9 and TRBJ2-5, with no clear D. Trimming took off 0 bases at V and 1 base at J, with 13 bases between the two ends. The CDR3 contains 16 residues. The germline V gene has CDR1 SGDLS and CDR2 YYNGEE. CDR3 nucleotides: TGTGCCAGCAGCGTAGCGGGTCAGCGCTCCCAAGAGACCCAGTACTTC. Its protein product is CASSVAGQRSQETQYF.

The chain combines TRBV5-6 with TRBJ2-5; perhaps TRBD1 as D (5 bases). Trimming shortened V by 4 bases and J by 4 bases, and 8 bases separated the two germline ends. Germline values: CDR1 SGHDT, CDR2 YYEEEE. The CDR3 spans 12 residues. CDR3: CASSTGRETQYF. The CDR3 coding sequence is TGTGCCAGCAGCACAGGAAGAGAGACCCAGTACTTC.

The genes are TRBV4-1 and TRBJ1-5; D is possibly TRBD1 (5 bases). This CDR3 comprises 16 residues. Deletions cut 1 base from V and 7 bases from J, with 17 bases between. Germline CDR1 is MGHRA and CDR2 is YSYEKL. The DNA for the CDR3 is TGCGCCAGCAGCCAAGCCATCGGGACGGTCACACAGCCCCAGCATTTT. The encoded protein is CASSQAIGTVTQPQHF.

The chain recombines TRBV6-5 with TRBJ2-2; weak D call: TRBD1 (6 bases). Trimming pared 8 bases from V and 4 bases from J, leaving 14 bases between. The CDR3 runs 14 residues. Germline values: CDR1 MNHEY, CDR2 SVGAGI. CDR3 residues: CASRQAGRTGELFF. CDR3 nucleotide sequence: TGTGCCAGCCGACAGGCAGGCCGCACCGGGGAGCTGTTTTTT.

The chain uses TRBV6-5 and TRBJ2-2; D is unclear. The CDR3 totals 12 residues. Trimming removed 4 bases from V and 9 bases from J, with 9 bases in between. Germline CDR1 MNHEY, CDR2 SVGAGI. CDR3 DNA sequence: TGTGCCAGCAGTTCTCAATCTTGGGAGCTGTTTTTT. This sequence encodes CASSSQSWELFF.

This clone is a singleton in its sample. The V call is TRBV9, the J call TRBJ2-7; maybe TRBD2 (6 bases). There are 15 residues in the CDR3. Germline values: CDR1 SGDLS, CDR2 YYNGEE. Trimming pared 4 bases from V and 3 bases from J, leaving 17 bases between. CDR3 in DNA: TGTGCCAGCAGCCCCAGTGGGGGGTCGTTCTACGAGCAGTACTTC. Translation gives CASSPSGGSFYEQYF.

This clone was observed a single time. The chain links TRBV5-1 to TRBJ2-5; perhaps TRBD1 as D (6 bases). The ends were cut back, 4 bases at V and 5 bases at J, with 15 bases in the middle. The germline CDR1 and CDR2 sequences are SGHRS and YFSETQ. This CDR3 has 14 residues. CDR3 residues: CASSTTRGGETQYF. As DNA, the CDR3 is TGCGCCAGCAGCACGACCAGGGGCGGGGAGACCCAGTACTTC.

CDR3 amino acids: CASSTGLAGNEQFF. As DNA, the CDR3 is TGTGCCAGCAGCACGGGACTAGCGGGGAATGAGCAGTTCTTC. This chain joins TRBV7-3 and TRBJ2-1, with 13 positions matching TRBD2. The trim removed 5 bases at V and 7 bases at J, leaving 2 bases unmatched. Germline CDR1 reads SGHTA; CDR2 reads FQGTGA. This CDR3 has 14 residues.

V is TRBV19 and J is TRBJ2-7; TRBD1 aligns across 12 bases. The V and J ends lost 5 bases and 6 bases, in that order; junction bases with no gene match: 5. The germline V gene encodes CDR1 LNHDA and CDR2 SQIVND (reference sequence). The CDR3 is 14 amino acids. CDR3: CASSPGTGGFEQYF. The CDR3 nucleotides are TGTGCCAGTAGTCCCGGGACAGGGGGCTTCGAGCAGTACTTC.

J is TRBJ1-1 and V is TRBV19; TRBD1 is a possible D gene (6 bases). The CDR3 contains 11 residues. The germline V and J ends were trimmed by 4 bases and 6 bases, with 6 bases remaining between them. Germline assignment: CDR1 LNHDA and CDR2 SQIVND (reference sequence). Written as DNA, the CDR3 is TGTGCCAGTAGTACAGGGGCTGAAGCTTTCTTT. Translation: CASSTGAEAFF.

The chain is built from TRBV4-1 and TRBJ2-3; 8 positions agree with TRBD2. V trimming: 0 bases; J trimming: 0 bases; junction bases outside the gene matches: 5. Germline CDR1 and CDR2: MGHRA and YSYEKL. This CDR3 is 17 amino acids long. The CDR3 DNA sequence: TGCGCCAGCAGCCAAGATGGACTAGCTTTCAGCACAGATACGCAGTATTTT. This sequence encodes CASSQDGLAFSTDTQYF.

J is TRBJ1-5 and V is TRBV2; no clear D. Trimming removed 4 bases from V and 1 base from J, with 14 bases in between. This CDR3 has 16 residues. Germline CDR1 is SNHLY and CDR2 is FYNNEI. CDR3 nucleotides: TGTGCCAGCAGTGGGGCAGCGCCCCTAAGCAATCAGCCCCAGCATTTT. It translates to CASSGAAPLSNQPQHF.

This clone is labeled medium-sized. CDR3 nucleotides: TGTGCCAGCAGCCCCACAAGAGAGTACGAGCAGTACTTC. It codes for CASSPTREYEQYF. This chain connects TRBV7-9 to TRBJ2-7, with D unresolved. V gave up 5 bases and J gave up 4 bases, with 12 bases separating them. CDR1 and CDR2 from the germline V gene are SEHNR and FQNEAQ (reference sequence). The CDR3 is 13 amino acids.

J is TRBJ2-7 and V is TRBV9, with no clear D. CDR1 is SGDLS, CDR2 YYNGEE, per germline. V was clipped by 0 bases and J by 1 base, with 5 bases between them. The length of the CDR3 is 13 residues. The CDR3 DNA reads TGTGCCAGCAGCGTAGACTATTCCTACGAGCAGTACTTC. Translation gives CASSVDYSYEQYF. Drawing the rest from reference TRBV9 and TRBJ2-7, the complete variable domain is DSGVTQTPKHLITATGQRVTLRCSPRSGDLSVYWYQQSLDQGLQFLIQYYNGEERAKGNILERFSAQQFPDLHSELNLSSLELGDSALYFCASSVDYSYEQYFGPGTRLTVT.

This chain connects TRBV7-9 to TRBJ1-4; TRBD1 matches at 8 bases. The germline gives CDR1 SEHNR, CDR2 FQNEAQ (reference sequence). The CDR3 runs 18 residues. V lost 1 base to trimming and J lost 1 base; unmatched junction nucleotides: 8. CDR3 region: CASSLGFGQGRTNEKLFF. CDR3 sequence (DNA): TGTGCCAGCAGCTTAGGATTTGGACAGGGAAGAACTAATGAAAAACTGTTTTTT. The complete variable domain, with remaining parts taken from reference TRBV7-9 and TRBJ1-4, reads DTGVSQNPRHKITKRGQNVTFRCDPISEHNRLYWYRQTLGQGPEFLTYFQNEAQLEKSRLLSDRFSAERPKGSFSTLEIQRTEQGDSAMYLCASSLGFGQGRTNEKLFFGSGTQLSVL.

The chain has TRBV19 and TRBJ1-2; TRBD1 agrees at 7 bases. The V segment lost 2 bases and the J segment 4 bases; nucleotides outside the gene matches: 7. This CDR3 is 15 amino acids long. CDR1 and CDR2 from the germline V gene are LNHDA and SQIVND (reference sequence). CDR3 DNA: TGTGCCAGTAGTATAAGGGAGGGGGCCGGCTATGGCTACACCTTC. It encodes CASSIREGAGYGYTF.

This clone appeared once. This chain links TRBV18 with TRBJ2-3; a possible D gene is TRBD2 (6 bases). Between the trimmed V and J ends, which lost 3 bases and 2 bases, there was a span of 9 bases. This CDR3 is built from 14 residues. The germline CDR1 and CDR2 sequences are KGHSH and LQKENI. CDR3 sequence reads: CASSPAGHTDTQYF. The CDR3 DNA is TGTGCCAGCTCACCCGCGGGGCACACAGATACGCAGTATTTT.

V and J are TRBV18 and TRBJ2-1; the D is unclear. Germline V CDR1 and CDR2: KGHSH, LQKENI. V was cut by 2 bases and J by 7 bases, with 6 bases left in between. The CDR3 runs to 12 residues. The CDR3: CASSPVSNEQFF. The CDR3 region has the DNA TGTGCCAGCTCACCAGTGAGTAATGAGCAGTTCTTC.

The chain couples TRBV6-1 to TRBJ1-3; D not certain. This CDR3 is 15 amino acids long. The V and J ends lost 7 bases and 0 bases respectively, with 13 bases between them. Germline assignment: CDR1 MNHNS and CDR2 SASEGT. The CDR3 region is CASIRSGFSGNTIYF. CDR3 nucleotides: TGTGCCAGCATAAGGTCTGGCTTCTCTGGAAACACCATATATTTT.

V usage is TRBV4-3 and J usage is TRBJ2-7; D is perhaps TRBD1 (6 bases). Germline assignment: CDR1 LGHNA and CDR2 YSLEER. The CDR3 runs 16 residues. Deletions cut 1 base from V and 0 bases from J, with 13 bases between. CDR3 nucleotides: TGCGCCAGCAGCCAAGTGGGAACAGGGAGCTCCTACGAGCAGTACTTC. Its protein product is CASSQVGTGSSYEQYF.

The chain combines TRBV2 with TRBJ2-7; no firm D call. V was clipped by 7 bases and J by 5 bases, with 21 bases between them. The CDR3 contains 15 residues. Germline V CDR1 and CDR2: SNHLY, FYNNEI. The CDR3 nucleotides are TGTGCCAGCATCCGACAACCCCAGGTTCGGAACGAGCAGTACTTC. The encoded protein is CASIRQPQVRNEQYF.

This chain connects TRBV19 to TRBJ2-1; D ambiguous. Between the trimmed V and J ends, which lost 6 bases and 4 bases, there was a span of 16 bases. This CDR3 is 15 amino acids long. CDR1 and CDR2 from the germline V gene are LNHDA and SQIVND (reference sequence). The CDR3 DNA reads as TGTGCCAGTAGCTCTAGGGCAGTGACTTACAATGAGCAGTTCTTC. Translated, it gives CASSSRAVTYNEQFF.

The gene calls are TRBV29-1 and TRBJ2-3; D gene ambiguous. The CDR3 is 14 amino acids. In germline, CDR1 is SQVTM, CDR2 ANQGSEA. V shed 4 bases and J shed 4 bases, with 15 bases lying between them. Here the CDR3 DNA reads TGCAGCGTTGTCTCTAGGACCATGGCAGATACGCAGTATTTT. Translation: CSVVSRTMADTQYF.

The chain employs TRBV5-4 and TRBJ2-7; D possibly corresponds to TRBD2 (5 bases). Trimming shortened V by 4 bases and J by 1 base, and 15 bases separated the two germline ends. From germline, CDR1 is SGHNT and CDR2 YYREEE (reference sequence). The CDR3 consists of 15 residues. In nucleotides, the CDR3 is TGTGCCAGCAGCCCCGAGTCTAGCCGATCCTACGAGCAGTACTTC. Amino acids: CASSPESSRSYEQYF.